The 14 T cell receptor beta chains in this list originate from one sample, sequenced in a study of blood T cells in healthy people across ages. A sample-barcoded 5' primer and a J-beta primer mix were used in a second PCR of roughly 7 to 12 cycles. One entry per CDR3 protein, called by TCRdb with MiXCR from the 5' RACE reads. The sample comprises approximately 810,000 distinct CDR3 sequences, under 30% of which are singletons, and around a sixth rests with the top ten. Sequences were obtained from blood. The receptor set was obtained from a woman over 75 in good health.

The chain is built from TRBV6-1 and TRBJ1-1; D remains unclear. The CDR3 totals 19 residues. The V and J ends lost 7 bases and 0 bases respectively, with 27 bases between them. CDR1 and CDR2 (germline): MNHNS, SASEGT. The CDR3 reads CASNHPTDSRRIMNTEAFF. CDR3 DNA sequence: TGTGCCAGCAACCATCCGACGGACTCTCGTCGGATTATGAACACTGAAGCTTTCTTT.

This clonotype was picked up many times. This CDR3 reads CASSLLAGPYNEQFF. CDR3 DNA: TGTGCCAGCAGTTTACTAGCGGGACCATACAATGAGCAGTTCTTC. This sequence joins TRBV12-3 or TRBV12-4 and TRBJ2-1, with 9 bases lining up with TRBD2. Trimming cost V 2 bases and J 4 bases; bases outside gene matches: 3. The CDR3 sequence is 15 residues long.

This sequence joins TRBV2 and TRBJ1-2, with TRBD1 matching 8 bases. This CDR3 has 14 residues. CDR1 and CDR2 from the germline V gene are SNHLY and FYNNEI. V lost 4 bases, J lost 8 bases, and 9 bases stayed unmatched. The CDR3 DNA follows: TGTGCCAGCAGTGGGTCAGGGGGCGACCGCGGCTACACCTTC. Translation: CASSGSGGDRGYTF.

This chain uses TRBV7-9 with TRBJ2-1; 7 bases agree with TRBD1. CDR1 SEHNR and CDR2 FQNEAQ come from the germline V gene (reference sequence). The V and J ends lost 5 bases and 15 bases, in that order; junction bases with no gene match: 10. CDR3 length equals 12 residues. DNA for the CDR3: TGTGCCAGCAGCGTGACCGGGACAGTGACGTTCTTC. Residues: CASSVTGTVTFF.

As to this clonotype: The germline gene is not matched at one end of the junction; a read error may be the cause. The rearrangement uses TRBV6-2 or TRBV6-3 and TRBJ2-2; D perhaps matches TRBD2 (5 bases). The CDR3 is made up of 16 amino acids. Per the germline V gene, CDR1 is MNHEY and CDR2 is SVGEGT. The CDR3 spells CASSTPTRVRTGERFF. The CDR3 region has the DNA TGTGCCAGCAGTACCCCAACAAGGGTTCGGACCGGGGAGCGGTTTTTT.

Concerning this clonotype: This could be a read error, since a much larger clone is one nucleotide away. The chain joins TRBV20-1 to TRBJ1-4, with 8 bases aligning to TRBD1. This CDR3 is built from 15 residues. Germline CDR1 reads DFQATT; CDR2 reads SNEGSKA (reference sequence). The DNA of the CDR3 is TGCAGTGCTAGAACAGGGGGTTCGGCTAATGAAAAACCGTTTTTT. It yields the protein CSARTGGSANEKPFF.

This clonotype has just a few counts. This may stem from a read error, because a much larger clone lies one nucleotide away. This rearrangement joins TRBV5-1 to TRBJ2-3, with 7 bases that match TRBD1. After removal of 4 bases from V and 8 bases from J, the junction contained 13 bases not matched to a gene. This CDR3 spans 15 amino acids. The germline V gene has CDR1 SGHRS and CDR2 YFSETQ. The chain's CDR3 is CASSAASRGILTQYF. CDR3 bases: TGCGCCAGCAGCGCGGCTAGCAGGGGGATCCTTACGCAGTATTTT.

V gene TRBV6-1 combines with J gene TRBJ2-4, with 8 bases aligning to TRBD1. This CDR3 comprises 14 residues. Germline V gives CDR1 MNHNS, CDR2 SASEGT. J was trimmed by 4 bases and V by 6 bases; bases with no gene match: 5. The CDR3 loop reads CASSLGQVKNIQYF. In DNA, the CDR3 is TGTGCCAGCAGCTTGGGACAGGTGAAAAACATTCAGTACTTC.

A few counts support this clonotype. This sequence joins TRBV5-1 and TRBJ2-3; 8 nucleotides match TRBD1. With 9 bases clipped from V and 3 bases from J, the junction kept 12 bases outside the gene matches. CDR1 is SGHRS and CDR2 is YFSETQ in the germline V gene. CDR3 length: 15 amino acids. The CDR3 protein is CATTFIGQGTDTQYF. DNA for the CDR3: TGCGCCACCACTTTTATTGGACAGGGTACAGATACGCAGTATTTT.

This clonotype has more than one count but fewer than ten. V gene TRBV24-1 combines with J gene TRBJ1-5; 8 bases are shared with TRBD1. Trimming cost V 5 bases and J 7 bases; bases outside gene matches: 12. This CDR3 has 16 amino acids. Germline V lookup: CDR1 KGHDR, CDR2 SFDVKD. The CDR3 protein is CATSAEKQGAWQPQHF. CDR3 nucleotide sequence: TGTGCCACCAGTGCCGAGAAGCAGGGGGCTTGGCAGCCCCAGCATTTT.

This clonotype was counted at least ten times. The genes are TRBV4-3 and TRBJ1-6; D is ambiguous. The germline V gene encodes CDR1 LGHNA and CDR2 YSLEER. This CDR3 is built from 13 residues. V lost 1 base and J 9 bases, leaving 7 bases between the germline ends. For the CDR3, the DNA is TGCGCCAGCAGCCAAGGGGAGAGTTCACCCCTCCACTTT. Encoded protein: CASSQGESSPLHF.

This chain uses TRBV15 with TRBJ2-7; weak D call: TRBD1 (5 bases). The CDR3 length is 14 residues. V lost 0 bases to trimming and J lost 2 bases, with 8 bases between them. Germline lookup yields CDR1 LNHNV and CDR2 YYDKDF (reference sequence). This chain's CDR3 is CATSREQGTYEQYF. CDR3 DNA sequence: TGTGCCACCAGCAGAGAGCAGGGTACCTACGAGCAGTACTTC.

This sequence joins TRBV5-1 and TRBJ2-3, with D perhaps matching TRBD1 or TRBD2 (6 bases each). V dropped 0 bases and J dropped 7 bases, with 15 bases sitting between them. The CDR3 has 15 residues. Germline V CDR1 and CDR2: SGHRS, YFSETQ. CDR3 in DNA: TGCGCCAGCAGCTTGGCGGGGGCCGGGAGTAATACGCAGTATTTT. It translates to CASSLAGAGSNTQYF.

The CDR3 spells CSARARPSSGINEQFF. CDR3 coding DNA: TGCAGTGCTAGAGCCCGCCCCTCTAGCGGGATAAATGAGCAGTTCTTC. This rearrangement joins TRBV20-1 to TRBJ2-1; TRBD2 matches 9 bases. This CDR3 comprises 16 residues. Trimming removed 1 base from V and 7 bases from J; junction bases left unmatched: 11. From germline, CDR1 is DFQATT and CDR2 SNEGSKA (reference sequence).